These T cell receptor beta chains were read from a single sample in a study of T cell responses to AZD1222 COVID-19 vaccine. TCRdb's table, derived via immunoSEQ multiplex PCR, lists solely in-frame clones and lacks some. The sample yields approximately 220,000 clones, 85% to 95% seen once. The sample was peripheral blood, taken on day 0 of MenACWY control vaccination. These receptors were obtained from an adult in good health. CDR3s include the opening cysteine and the closing phenylalanine or tryptophan. The order of the fields is V gene, clone size, J gene, D gene, CDR3 DNA, CDR3 protein. The D gene is left open where the match is weak. The size field is filled for only some rows; it gives once, few, many or a size class.

>TRBV24-1|.|TRBJ2-3|TRBD1
TGTGCCACCAGTGATTTGCCTTGGACAGGGAGCACAGATACGCAGTATTTT
CATSDLPWTGSTDTQYF
>TRBV29-1|once|TRBJ1-1|.
TGCAGCGGCATGAGGGGCAACACTGAAGCTTTCTTT
CSGMRGNTEAFF
>TRBV7-2|.|TRBJ2-4|.
TGTGCCAGCAGCGCTCGACAGGTTGCCGCAGTCATTCAGTACTTC
CASSARQVAAVIQYF
>TRBV7-2|.|TRBJ1-4|.
TGTGTCAGCAGCTTAGAGGGGTTGACTAATGAAAAACTGTTTTTT
CVSSLEGLTNEKLFF
>TRBV4-2|.|TRBJ1-4|.
TGTGCCAGCAGCCAAGATGAGGGGGAGGGTGAAAAACTGTTTTTT
CASSQDEGEGEKLFF
>TRBV29-1|.|TRBJ1-1|.
TGCAGCGTTTCCAGGGTCAACACTGAAGCTTTCTTT
CSVSRVNTEAFF
>TRBV9|.|TRBJ1-2|.
TGTGCCAGCAGCGTAGGAAGTTCTAACTATGGCTACACCTTC
CASSVGSSNYGYTF
>TRBV5-8|once|TRBJ1-5|TRBD1
TGTGCCAGCAGACGGGGGACAGCTCCTTATAGCAATCAGCCCCAGCATTTT
CASRRGTAPYSNQPQHF
>TRBV7-2|.|TRBJ1-4|TRBD1
TGTGCCAGCAGCTTACATGGGACAGGGAACGAAAAACTGTTTTTT
CASSLHGTGNEKLFF
>TRBV4-1|.|TRBJ1-2|.
TGCGCCAGCACAACCACTGGTATGGGGGTATCAGGCTATGGCTACACCTTC
CASTTTGMGVSGYGYTF
>TRBV7-9|.|TRBJ1-1|.
TGTGCCAGCAGCTATTCGCCGGAGGGGGCTTTCTTT
CASSYSPEGAFF
>TRBV7-9|once|TRBJ1-3|.
TGTGCCAGCAGCTTAAAGGGAACAGGGAACTCTGGAAACACCATATATTTT
CASSLKGTGNSGNTIYF
>TRBV5-5|.|TRBJ1-1|.
TGTGCCAGCAGACCCGGCTCGATATGGGACACTGAAGCTTTCTTT
CASRPGSIWDTEAFF
>TRBV7-8|.|TRBJ2-1|TRBD1
TGTGCCAGCAGCACGGGACAGGGTATAGATGAGCAGTTCTTC
CASSTGQGIDEQFF
>TRBV12-3/TRBV12-4|.|TRBJ1-6|.
TGTGCCAGCAGTCCCCTACTAAATTCACCCCTCCACTTT
CASSPLLNSPLHF
>TRBV7-9|.|TRBJ1-2|.
TGTGCCAGCAGCCCTACGCGGGGCGACGGAGGCTATGGCTACACCTTC
CASSPTRGDGGYGYTF
>TRBV19|.|TRBJ1-1|.
TGTGCCAGTAAGGCCGTTGAGAACACTGAAGCTTTCTTT
CASKAVENTEAFF
>TRBV2|.|TRBJ1-1|.
TGTGCCAGCAGTGAGTGGGGAGCAGCTTTCTTT
CASSEWGAAFF
>TRBV19|.|TRBJ1-6|.
TGTGCCAGTAGTATGTCGGGCACCGGAGGGAATTCACCCCTCCACTTT
CASSMSGTGGNSPLHF
>TRBV5-1|.|TRBJ1-4|.
TGCGCCAGCAGCTTCGGCAGGATGGGTAATGAAAAACTGTTTTTT
CASSFGRMGNEKLFF
>TRBV7-2|.|TRBJ2-7|TRBD1
TGTGCCAGCAGCTTAAGTGGCCCCGGGACAGGGGGCGAGCAGTACTTC
CASSLSGPGTGGEQYF
>TRBV28|.|TRBJ1-2|TRBD1
TGTGCCAGCAGGACCGGGACAGATTATGGCTACACCTTC
CASRTGTDYGYTF
>TRBV5-8|.|TRBJ2-3|.
TGTGCCAGCAGCTTGGATACCAACACAGATACGCAGTATTTT
CASSLDTNTDTQYF